This T cell receptor beta chain was recovered during a study of blood T cells in healthy people across ages. Whole-study results and caveats: Roughly linearly, TCR beta diversity per million T cells fell as age increased.

Caucasian, healthy and from Russia, the donors were aged between about 6 and 90. This clonotype was counted between two and nine times. Its matching antigen is unknown. A second PCR, run for about 7 to 11 cycles, used a sample-barcoded 5' primer plus a J-beta primer mix. One entry per CDR3 protein, called by TCRdb with MiXCR from the 5' RACE reads. The sample holds 1.5 million to 2 million distinct CDR3 sequences, 34% seen once. CDR1 and CDR2 (germline): LGHDT, YNNKEL (reference sequence). Trimming pared 6 bases from V and 2 bases from J, leaving 14 bases between. The CDR3 totals 14 residues. The chain couples TRBV3-1 to TRBJ2-7, with D possibly TRBD1 on 5 matching bases. Sequencing input: blood. This receptor was obtained from a woman younger than 45 in good health. The CDR3 region has the DNA TGTGCCAGCAGTTCTACTGACAGAACCTACGAGCAGTACTTC. Translation gives CASSSTDRTYEQYF.